The rows below give T cell receptor beta chains drawn from one sample of a study of CD8 T cells in Susac syndrome. TCRdb fed the immunoSEQ multiplex PCR reads into MiXCR, producing one record per CDR3 protein. The sample contains 95,000 to 150,000 distinct CDR3 sequences, roughly 94% of which appear only once. The sample consisted of CD8+ T cells from PBMCs. All receptors derive from a human donor with Susac syndrome. CDR3s include the opening cysteine and the closing phenylalanine or tryptophan. D genes are given only for firm matches. Size is stated for part of the rows, as once, few or many counts, or as a class when the clone is expanded.

>.|TRBV12-3/TRBV12-4|.|TRBJ2-7
TGTGCCAGCAGGTCCGACAGGTACGAGCAGTACTTC
CASRSDRYEQYF
>.|TRBV11-2|.|TRBJ1-5
TGTGCCAGCAGCTTGACAGGAGGCCGCAATCAGCCCCAGCATTTT
CASSLTGGRNQPQHF
>.|TRBV27|.|TRBJ1-2
TGTGCCAGCAGTGGAATGGCGGACCTCTATGGCTACACCTTC
CASSGMADLYGYTF
>.|TRBV5-6|.|TRBJ1-6
TGTGCCAGCAGCTTGGGGGCGGGGGCGAATTCACCCCTCCACTTT
CASSLGAGANSPLHF
>.|TRBV9|.|TRBJ2-7
TGTGCCAGCAGCGCCCTCGACGGCGTCAGGGAGGAGCAGTACTTC
CASSALDGVREEQYF
>TRBD1|TRBV4-3|.|TRBJ1-6
TGCGCCAGCAGCCAAGGGGACAGCTCCTATAATTCACCCCTCCACTTT
CASSQGDSSYNSPLHF
>TRBD1|TRBV7-6|.|TRBJ2-1
TGTGCCAGCAGCCAAGGGACAGGGGGCGATGAGCAGTTCTTC
CASSQGTGGDEQFF
>.|TRBV2|.|TRBJ1-2
TGTGCCAGCAGAGTCGCCACGGATCCTAACTATGGCTACACCTTC
CASRVATDPNYGYTF
>.|TRBV12-3/TRBV12-4|.|TRBJ1-2
TGTGCCAGCAGTTACCCGGGCCTCTATGGCTACACCTTC
CASSYPGLYGYTF
>TRBD1|TRBV7-9|few|TRBJ2-7
TGTGCCAGCAGTGGGACAGGGGGAGGGTACGAGCAGTACTTC
CASSGTGGGYEQYF
>.|TRBV7-6|.|TRBJ2-3
TGTGCCAGCAGCCTACGGACAGTTAGCACAGATACGCAGTATTTT
CASSLRTVSTDTQYF
>.|TRBV4-3|.|TRBJ1-1
TGCGCCAGCAGCCAAGTTTGGACCTTGAACACTGAAGCTTTCTTT
CASSQVWTLNTEAFF
>.|TRBV20-1|.|TRBJ1-1
TGCAGTGCTCCCCTTACCACAGGCGGCGAAGCTTTCTTT
CSAPLTTGGEAFF
>.|TRBV28|.|TRBJ2-7
TGTGCCAGCAGTGGCATAGGGGGGCTGGAGAGGTACGAGCAGTACTTC
CASSGIGGLERYEQYF
>.|TRBV19|.|TRBJ1-5
TGTGCCAGTAGCAGCAGCACCGGGCAGCCCCAGCATTTT
CASSSSTGQPQHF
>.|TRBV2|.|TRBJ1-1
TGTGCCAGCAGTGATGGGCAGGTTGGGACTGAAGCTTTCTTT
CASSDGQVGTEAFF
>.|TRBV2|once|TRBJ2-1
TGTGCCAGCAGAGGGAGATCGGGGGATGAGCAGTTCTTC
CASRGRSGDEQFF
>.|TRBV7-9|.|TRBJ2-3
TGTGCCAGCAGCTTCAGGGGTCCCCCAGATACGCAGTATTTT
CASSFRGPPDTQYF
>.|TRBV12-3/TRBV12-4|.|TRBJ1-1
TGTGCCAGCAGTTGGGGGGGGGACACTGAAGCTTTCTTT
CASSWGGDTEAFF
>.|TRBV4-1|.|TRBJ2-7
TGCGCCAGCAGCCAAGACCCCCCGGGCTCCTACGAGCAGTACTTC
CASSQDPPGSYEQYF
>.|TRBV20-1|.|TRBJ2-1
TGCAGTGCTGGGACTTTCAATGAGCAGTTCTTC
CSAGTFNEQFF
>.|TRBV5-1|.|TRBJ1-1
TGCGCCAGCAGCCCGGTGGGAGACTCTAACACTGAAGCTTTCTTT
CASSPVGDSNTEAFF
>.|TRBV20-1|.|TRBJ1-1
TGCAGTGCTAGACCCCTCGAGCTTTACACTGAAGCTTTCTTT
CSARPLELYTEAFF
>.|TRBV29-1|.|TRBJ1-1
TGCAGCGCCCGAGGGGAGGGCGGTATGAACACTGAAGCTTTCTTT
CSARGEGGMNTEAFF
>TRBD2|TRBV12-3/TRBV12-4|.|TRBJ2-1
TGTGCCAGCAGTTTACGGGGGGGCGCGGAAAATGAGCAGTTCTTC
CASSLRGGAENEQFF
>TRBD2|TRBV3-1|.|TRBJ2-7
TGTGCCAGCAGCCAAGAATTGCAGCGGGGGAGCTCCTACGAGCAGTACTTC
CASSQELQRGSSYEQYF
>.|TRBV25-1|.|TRBJ1-2
TGTGCCAGCAGTGACTCCTCAGGAGCCCCTGGCTACACCTTC
CASSDSSGAPGYTF
>.|TRBV7-9|.|TRBJ1-2
TGTGCCAGCAGCTGGGTACACTATGGCTACACCTTC
CASSWVHYGYTF
>.|TRBV15|.|TRBJ2-1
TGTGCCACCAGACCGACAGGAAACTACAATGAGCAGTTCTTC
CATRPTGNYNEQFF
>.|TRBV24-1|.|TRBJ1-4
TGTGCCACCAGTGATTCTCAGACCGGGACGGCTAATGAAAAACTGTTTTTT
CATSDSQTGTANEKLFF
>.|TRBV9|.|TRBJ1-6
TGTGCCAGCACCCTCGGTGGGGGCTTGAATTCACCCCTCCACTTT
CASTLGGGLNSPLHF
>.|TRBV2|.|TRBJ2-7
TGTGCCAGCAAGGGGGACGTGGCCTACGAGCAGTACTTC
CASKGDVAYEQYF
>TRBD2|TRBV20-1|once|TRBJ2-3
TGCAGTGCTAAGGCTAGCGGGGGTACACAATATACGCAGTATTTT
CSAKASGGTQYTQYF
>TRBD1|TRBV11-2|.|TRBJ2-1
TGTGCCAGCAGCTTAACAGGGGACAATGAGCAGTTCTTC
CASSLTGDNEQFF
>.|TRBV9|.|TRBJ1-2
TGTGCCAGCAGAAAGGGGACAAACGATAACTATGGCTACACCTTC
CASRKGTNDNYGYTF
>.|TRBV4-1|.|TRBJ2-5
TGCGCCAGCAGCCAAGTGGACCGCCCCTTAGAGACCCAGTACTTC
CASSQVDRPLETQYF
>TRBD2|TRBV7-9|.|TRBJ2-7
TGTGCCAGCAGCCCTCCTTGGACTAGCTCCTACGAGCAGTACTTC
CASSPPWTSSYEQYF
>.|TRBV6-5|.|TRBJ1-1
TGTGCCAGCAGTTTTTCTCTTGGGATCGAAGCTTTCTTT
CASSFSLGIEAFF
>TRBD1|TRBV18|.|TRBJ2-7
TGTGCCAGCTCACCACGGGACAGAAGTTCCTCCTACGAGCAGTACTTC
CASSPRDRSSSYEQYF
>.|TRBV30|.|TRBJ2-1
TGTGCCTGGAGTGTACCCGCACAGTCCTACAATGAGCAGTTCTTC
CAWSVPAQSYNEQFF
>.|TRBV9|.|TRBJ2-1
TGTGCCAGCAGCAATGACGGGACCGGCTACAATGAGCAGTTCTTC
CASSNDGTGYNEQFF
>.|TRBV2|.|TRBJ2-5
TGTGCCAGTGGGGTAGGGAGCCCGGAGACCCAGTACTTC
CASGVGSPETQYF